This is a list of T cell receptor beta chains from one sample in a study of CXCR3-negative and CXCR3-positive naive CD8 T cells. TCRdb reprocessed the 5' RACE reads and stores each CDR3 protein as one record, lacking DNA. The listing contains tens of thousands of distinct CDR3 sequences. The material sequenced was memory CD8+ T cells from blood. All receptors come from a human donor in good health. Some clones in this sample may be carry-over from other donors' samples. Each CDR3 is given with its conserved first and last residue. Rows may omit the clone size; those that give it use once, few, many or a size class.

size	J	V	CDR3
.	TRBJ1-1	TRBV29-1	CSVDDMNTEAFF
.	TRBJ1-1	TRBV11-2	CASSLSLGVMNTEAFF
.	TRBJ2-1	TRBV7-9	CASSLTGGVRNEQFF
.	TRBJ2-7	TRBV7-9	CASSLAGVGQAEQYF
.	TRBJ2-7	TRBV29-1	CSVKGVKDPSYEQYF
.	TRBJ2-7	TRBV29-1	CSVVGTVPTDYEQYF
.	TRBJ2-3	TRBV21-1	CASSKVGKVADTQYF
.	TRBJ2-3	TRBV3-1	CASSQEWHGRDTQYF
.	TRBJ1-5	TRBV29-1	CSASSGGDSNQPQHF
.	TRBJ2-2	TRBV9	CASSFGTSGELFF
.	TRBJ2-4	TRBV20-1	CSAFEFGLENIQYF
.	TRBJ2-7	TRBV29-1	CSVEGSRDHSYEQYF
.	TRBJ2-5	TRBV4-2	CASSQDQLLGEPPSTNQETQYF
.	TRBJ2-3	TRBV7-6	CASSASGTRNTQYF
medium-sized	TRBJ2-3	TRBV29-1	CSDQTADTQYF
.	TRBJ1-1	TRBV20-1	CSARAGTGDTEAFF
.	TRBJ2-2	TRBV2	CASRGSSTGELFF